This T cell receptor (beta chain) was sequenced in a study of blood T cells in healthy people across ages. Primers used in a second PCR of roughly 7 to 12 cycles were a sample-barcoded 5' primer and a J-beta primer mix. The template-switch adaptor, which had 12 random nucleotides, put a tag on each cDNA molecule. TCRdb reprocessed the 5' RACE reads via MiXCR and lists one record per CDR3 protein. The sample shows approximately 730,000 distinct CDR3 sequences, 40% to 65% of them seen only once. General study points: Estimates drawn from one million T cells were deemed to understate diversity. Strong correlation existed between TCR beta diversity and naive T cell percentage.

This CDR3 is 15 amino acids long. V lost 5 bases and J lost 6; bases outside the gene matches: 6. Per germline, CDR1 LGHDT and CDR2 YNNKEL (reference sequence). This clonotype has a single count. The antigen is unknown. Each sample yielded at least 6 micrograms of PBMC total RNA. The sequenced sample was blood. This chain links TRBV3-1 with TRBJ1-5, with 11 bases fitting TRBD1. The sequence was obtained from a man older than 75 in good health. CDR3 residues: CASSYAGQGGQPQHF. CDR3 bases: TGTGCCAGCAGCTACGCGGGACAGGGGGGTCAGCCCCAGCATTTT.